Listed below are T cell receptor beta chains from one sample, sequenced in a study of blood T cell repertoires in COVID-19. Sequencing was performed with immunoSEQ multiplex PCR; in TCRdb, only in-frame clones are kept and a portion is missing. The sample holds some 70,000 clones, around 85% seen once. Sequencing was performed on peripheral blood. Receptors originate from a man in his forties or fifties with COVID-19, enrolled during active disease. CDR3s include the opening cysteine and the closing phenylalanine or tryptophan. A D gene is named only where the DNA matches it firmly. Size values are once, few and many counts, or a class for expanded clones, and some rows have none.

J	size	D	V	DNA	CDR3
TRBJ2-2	NA	TRBD2	TRBV9	TGTGCCAGCAGCGTAGAATTCTCTAGCGGGGACAACACCGGGGAGCTGTTTTTT	CASSVEFSSGDNTGELFF
TRBJ2-7	NA	TRBD1	TRBV12-5	TGTGCTAGTGGTTCCCTGACAGGGTTTTCGGAAGAGCAGTACTTC	CASGSLTGFSEEQYF
TRBJ2-1	NA	NA	TRBV7-3	TGTGCCAGCAGCTTAAACAGGGACAATGAGCAGTTCTTC	CASSLNRDNEQFF
TRBJ2-7	NA	NA	TRBV5-1	TGCGCCAGCAGGCCGACGGGGGAACCTTACCACGAGCAGTACTTC	CASRPTGEPYHEQYF
TRBJ2-7	once	TRBD2	TRBV28	TGTGCCAGCAGTTCGTCTGCGGGGGGCAGGAACGAGCAGTACTTC	CASSSSAGGRNEQYF
TRBJ1-1	NA	NA	TRBV3-1/TRBV3-2	TGTGCCAGCAGCCCGGACAGCACTGAAGCTTTCTTT	CASSPDSTEAFF
TRBJ1-4	NA	NA	TRBV18	TGTGCCAGCTCGCAACAAGGGGTGACTAATGAAAAACTGTTTTTT	CASSQQGVTNEKLFF
TRBJ2-3	NA	NA	TRBV2	TGTGCCAGCAGTGCCAGGGCAGGGGCAGATACGCAGTATTTT	CASSARAGADTQYF
TRBJ2-3	NA	TRBD1	TRBV11-2	TGTGCCAGCAGCTACAGGACAGGGAGTGACACAGATACGCAGTATTTT	CASSYRTGSDTDTQYF
TRBJ1-4	NA	TRBD1	TRBV19	TGTGCCAGTAAAGTCGGACAGGGGACGACTAATGAAAAACTGTTTTTT	CASKVGQGTTNEKLFF
TRBJ1-4	NA	TRBD1	TRBV6-5	TGTGCCAGCAGGACAGGGTCTAATGAAAAACTGTTTTTT	CASRTGSNEKLFF
TRBJ1-4	NA	TRBD1	TRBV6-5	TGTGCCAGCAGTCACAGGGGGCGTGGGAATGAAAAACTGTTTTTT	CASSHRGRGNEKLFF
TRBJ1-5	NA	NA	TRBV19	TGTGCCAGTAGTATAGACGGGGGTGGTATTAGTAATCAGCCCCAGCATTTT	CASSIDGGGISNQPQHF
TRBJ2-1	NA	TRBD2	TRBV27	TGTGCCAGCAGTATCTCCGGGACTAGCGGTCGGGATGAGCAGTTCTTC	CASSISGTSGRDEQFF
TRBJ2-2	NA	TRBD2	TRBV15	TGTGCCACCAGCCGCGTTCTATTAGCGGGGACCACCGGGGAGCTGTTTTTT	CATSRVLLAGTTGELFF
TRBJ1-2	NA	NA	TRBV4-1	TGCGCCAGCAGCCAAGAAACAAGGGAGCTACACTTC	CASSQETRELHF
TRBJ2-5	NA	TRBD2	TRBV5-1	TGCGCCAGCAGCTCAGGGACTAGCGGGGGAGAGACCCAGTACTTC	CASSSGTSGGETQYF
TRBJ2-5	NA	NA	TRBV4-2	TGTGCCAGCAGCCAAGCGGGTGGTTATGGAGAGACCCAGTACTTC	CASSQAGGYGETQYF
TRBJ1-1	NA	NA	TRBV19	TGTGCCAGTAGGACACGGGGGGGGCTTTCTGAAGCTTTCTTT	CASRTRGGLSEAFF
TRBJ1-1	NA	NA	TRBV5-1	TGCGCCAGCAGCTTGGCCAGTACAGGGACTGAAGCTTTCTTT	CASSLASTGTEAFF
TRBJ1-4	few	NA	TRBV5-1	TGCGCCAGCAGCTCTAAACCTCCGACAGGATTGGAAAAACTGTTTTTT	CASSSKPPTGLEKLFF
TRBJ2-7	NA	NA	TRBV28	TGTGCCAGCAAAAGGTCCTCGACAGGAACCTACGAGCAGTACTTC	CASKRSSTGTYEQYF